This T cell receptor beta chain originates from a study of CD8+ T cells in alopecia areata. Study conclusions and caveats: Many expanded lesional clones persisted in scalp and blood during tofacitinib treatment. Expanded CD8+ clones among the top 100, and scalp clonality, were significantly decreased by tofacitinib.

Treatment described: oral pan-JAK inhibitor, 5-10 mg twice daily. Samples from alopecia areata patients were lesional scalp punch biopsies and peripheral blood. PBMCs served as the source from which CD4+ and CD8+ T cells were sorted. Notes on this clone: The target antigen is unknown.

The CDR3 covers 12 residues. Trimming took 1 base from V and 7 from J, leaving 10 bases between them. CDR1 GTSNPN and CDR2 SVGIG come from the germline V gene (reference sequence). Investigators isolated RNA and reverse transcribed it into cDNA to act as the sequencing template. Clones were read by immunoSEQ multiplex PCR, and TCRdb kept only the in-frame ones, dropping some. Of under 200,000 clones in the sample, 50% to 70% were seen once. The sequencing here drew on CD4+ T cells sorted from blood, taken at week 4, from a patient treated with tofacitinib. V and J are TRBV30 and TRBJ1-1; D not certain. This clonotype originated in a human donor with alopecia areata. The DNA of the CDR3 is TGTGCCTGGAGTGCAACCCGGGGTGAAGCTTTCTTT. It encodes CAWSATRGEAFF.